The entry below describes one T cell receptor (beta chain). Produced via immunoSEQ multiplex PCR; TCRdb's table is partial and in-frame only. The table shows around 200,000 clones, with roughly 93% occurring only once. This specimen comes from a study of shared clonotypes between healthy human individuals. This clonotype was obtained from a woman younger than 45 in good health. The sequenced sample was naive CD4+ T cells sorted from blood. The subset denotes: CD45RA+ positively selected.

CDR3 in DNA: TGTGCCAGTAGTATCGGTGGTAGCGGGAGATTGGAGACCCAGTACTTC. This gives the protein CASSIGGSGRLETQYF. J is TRBJ2-5 and V is TRBV19; 9 nucleotides agree with TRBD2. The CDR3 sequence is 16 residues long. CDR1 LNHDA and CDR2 SQIVND come from the germline V gene (reference sequence). With V trimmed by 3 bases and J by 5 bases, 10 bases remained unmatched. The variable domain in full, completed from reference TRBV19 and TRBJ2-5, reads DGGITQSPKYLFRKEGQNVTLSCEQNLNHDAMYWYRQDPGQGLRLIYYSQIVNDFQKGDIAEGYSVSREKKESFPLTVTSAQKNPTAFYLCASSIGGSGRLETQYFGPGTRLLVL.